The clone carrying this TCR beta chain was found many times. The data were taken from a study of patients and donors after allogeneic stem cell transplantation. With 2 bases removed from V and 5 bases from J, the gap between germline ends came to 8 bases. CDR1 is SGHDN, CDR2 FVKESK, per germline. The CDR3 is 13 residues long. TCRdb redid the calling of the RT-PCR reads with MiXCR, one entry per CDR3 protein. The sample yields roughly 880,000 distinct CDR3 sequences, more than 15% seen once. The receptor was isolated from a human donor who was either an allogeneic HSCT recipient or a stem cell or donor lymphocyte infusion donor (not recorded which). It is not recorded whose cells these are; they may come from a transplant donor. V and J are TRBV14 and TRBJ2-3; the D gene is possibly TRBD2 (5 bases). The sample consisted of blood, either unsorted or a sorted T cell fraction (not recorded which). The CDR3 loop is CASSQPSGDTQYF. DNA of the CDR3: TGTGCCAGCAGCCAACCCAGCGGAGATACGCAGTATTTT.